One and the same sample provided the 9 T cell receptor beta chains below, sequenced in a study of control samples from healthy donors and cancer patients. The assay was immunoSEQ multiplex PCR, and TCRdb's table has in-frame clones only and misses some. The table has under 100,000 clones, roughly 90% seen once. The sample was blood. These receptor sequences come from a woman in her sixties or seventies in good health.

This rearrangement joins TRBV15 to TRBJ2-3; 9 bases are shared with TRBD2. This CDR3 contains 16 residues. The V and J ends lost 0 bases and 2 bases, in that order; junction bases with no gene match: 3. Germline V lookup: CDR1 LNHNV, CDR2 YYDKDF (reference sequence). The CDR3 coding sequence is TGTGCCACCAGCAGAGATAGACTAGCGGTCACAGATACGCAGTATTTT. Its translation: CATSRDRLAVTDTQYF.

The chain combines TRBV30 with TRBJ2-1; a possible D gene is TRBD2 (6 bases). The V and J ends lost 0 bases and 6 bases respectively, with 12 bases between them. CDR1 is GTSNPN, CDR2 SVGIG, per germline (reference sequence). There are 14 residues in the CDR3. CDR3 DNA: TGTGCCTGGAGTGTACTGGTGGGGGGCAATGAGCAGTTCTTC. Translation gives CAWSVLVGGNEQFF.

Turning to this clone: This sample also contains other DNA sequences that code for the same CDR3. This rearrangement joins TRBV5-1 to TRBJ1-2, with 9 bases fitting TRBD1. CDR1 and CDR2 (germline): SGHRS, YFSETQ. V lost 0 bases, J lost 7 bases, and 1 base stayed unmatched. There are 13 residues in the CDR3. The CDR3 region has the DNA TGCGCCAGCAGCTTGGGACAGGGGGGTGGCTACACCTTC. Amino acids: CASSLGQGGGYTF.

The V gene is TRBV29-1, the J gene TRBJ2-7; 10 bases are shared with TRBD1. CDR1 is SQVTM and CDR2 is ANQGSEA in the germline V gene. Unmatched junction bases numbered 7, after V lost 1 base and J lost 7 bases. The CDR3 covers 14 residues. The CDR3 DNA sequence: TGCAGCGTTGAAGCGTGGGGGACAGGGGATGAGCAGTACTTC. Its translation: CSVEAWGTGDEQYF.

The rearrangement links TRBV5-1 to TRBJ1-6; D is possibly TRBD1 (5 bases). Germline V gene sequence: CDR1 SGHRS, CDR2 YFSETQ. This CDR3 is 18 amino acids long. Trimming removed 9 bases from V and 3 bases from J, with 25 bases in between. CDR3 in DNA: TGCGCCAACGAACAGACCCAGGGTTGGGGGGGCTATAATTCACCCCTCCACTTT. It codes for CANEQTQGWGGYNSPLHF.

This chain joins TRBV4-3 and TRBJ1-1; weak D call: TRBD1 (5 bases). V was shortened by 6 bases and J by 1 base, with 18 bases between the two germline ends. The CDR3 has 16 amino acids. Germline lookup yields CDR1 LGHNA and CDR2 YSLEER. The CDR3 sequence is CASRLSTGTWNTEAFF. CDR3 coding DNA: TGCGCCAGCAGGCTCTCCACCGGGACTTGGAACACTGAAGCTTTCTTT.

The table lists this clone with a count of one. The chain links TRBV19 to TRBJ1-1; 8 bases line up with TRBD1. CDR3 size: 14 residues. Germline CDR1 LNHDA, CDR2 SQIVND (reference sequence). V gave up 3 bases and J gave up 1 base; unmatched junction bases: 1. The CDR3 region has the DNA TGTGCCAGTAGTATGACAGGGGAGAACACTGAAGCTTTCTTT. This translates into CASSMTGENTEAFF.

The V gene is TRBV19, the J gene TRBJ1-3; 7 positions agree with TRBD1. Unmatched junction bases numbered 4, after V lost 5 bases and J lost 0 bases. Germline assignment: CDR1 LNHDA and CDR2 SQIVND (reference sequence). This CDR3 contains 15 residues. Written as DNA, the CDR3 is TGTGCCAGTAGTGCGGGACAGAACTCTGGAAACACCATATATTTT. Its protein product is CASSAGQNSGNTIYF.

CDR3 DNA: TGTGCCAGCAGCCTCGGGGGGATTAGCTCCTACAATGAGCAGTTCTTC. The encoded protein is CASSLGGISSYNEQFF. The chain joins TRBV11-3 to TRBJ2-1, with 7 bases fitting TRBD2. V lost 5 bases to trimming and J lost 0 bases; unmatched junction nucleotides: 7. Per germline, CDR1 SGHNT and CDR2 YENEEA. CDR3 size: 16 residues.